A single TCR beta chain is shown here with its context. Different DNA sequences within this sample yield the same CDR3. Trimming stripped 3 bases from V and 3 bases from J, with 7 bases between. CDR3 length: 12 amino acids. Germline values: CDR1 SGHDT, CDR2 YYEEEE. Sequenced by immunoSEQ multiplex PCR; TCRdb stores in-frame clones only, minus some. The sample consists of about 130,000 clones, approximately 92% of them appearing once. Donors were drawn from the approximately 110-subject validation cohort, separate from the approximately 700-subject first cohort. These data originate in a study of cytomegalovirus exposure and HLA in healthy donors.

Sequencing input: PBMCs. The receptor's source is a woman younger than 35 in good health and CMV-seronegative. The chain carries TRBV5-6 and TRBJ2-7, with a tentative D call TRBD2 (6 bases). In DNA, the CDR3 is TGTGCCAGCAGCTCCGGGGGCTACGAGCAGTACTTC. It translates to CASSSGGYEQYF.